What follows are 10 T cell receptor beta chains derived from one specimen sequenced in a study of shared clonotypes between healthy human individuals. TCRdb's table, derived via immunoSEQ multiplex PCR, lists solely in-frame clones and lacks some. The data show about 1 million clones, about three quarters seen once. Sequencing was carried out using memory CD4+ T cells sorted from blood. The sample's subset: CD45RA-negative fraction. Receptor source: a man aged 18 to 35 in good health.

The V call is TRBV5-1, the J call TRBJ2-1; D may be TRBD2 (6 bases). This CDR3 is 15 amino acids long. Per germline, CDR1 SGHRS and CDR2 YFSETQ. Trimming pared 4 bases from V and 0 bases from J, leaving 11 bases between. CDR3 nucleotides: TGCGCCAGCAGCCTCGGGGGTCTCTCCTACAATGAGCAGTTCTTC. It translates to CASSLGGLSYNEQFF. Based on the CDR3 plus reference TRBV5-1 and TRBJ2-1, the full variable domain is KAGVTQTPRYLIKTRGQQVTLSCSPISGHRSVSWYQQTPGQGLQFLFEYFSETQRNKGNFPGRFSGRQFSNSRSEMNVSTLELGDSALYLCASSLGGLSYNEQFFGPGTRLTVL.

This clone was counted a few times. The chain uses TRBV13 and TRBJ2-3; no firm D call. The CDR3 contains 15 residues. Trimming took off 0 bases at V and 5 bases at J, with 12 bases between the two ends. Germline CDR1 is PRHDT and CDR2 is FYEKMQ (reference sequence). CDR3 nucleotide sequence: TGTGCCAGCAGCTTAGGTGATTACCGTGGAGATACGCAGTATTTT. Translating it yields CASSLGDYRGDTQYF.

V and J are TRBV5-4 and TRBJ1-4; no clear D gene. The CDR3 extends over 14 amino acids. The ends were cut back, 4 bases at V and 3 bases at J, with 10 bases in the middle. Per the germline V gene, CDR1 is SGHNT and CDR2 is YYREEE (reference sequence). DNA of the CDR3: TGTGCCAGCAGCAGAAAGGGATCTAATGAAAAACTGTTTTTT. It translates to CASSRKGSNEKLFF.

This rearrangement joins TRBV5-8 to TRBJ1-5; D is unclear. V lost 0 bases, J lost 4 bases, and 5 bases lay in between. The CDR3 covers 13 residues. Germline loops: CDR1 SGHTS, CDR2 YDEGEE. This chain's CDR3 is CASSLAGNQPQHF. In DNA form, the CDR3 reads TGTGCCAGCAGCTTGGCCGGGAATCAGCCCCAGCATTTT.

This chain connects TRBV6-4 to TRBJ2-2; D may be TRBD2 (6 bases). Per germline, CDR1 MRHNA and CDR2 SNTAGT. V was shortened by 5 bases and J by 2 bases, with 12 bases between the two germline ends. This CDR3 has 15 amino acids. CDR3 amino acids: CASSPGDLNTGELFF. The CDR3 DNA reads TGTGCCAGCAGTCCGGGGGACCTTAACACCGGGGAGCTGTTTTTT.

The rearrangement links TRBV5-1 to TRBJ1-1, with TRBD1 matching over 10 bases. This CDR3 spans 16 amino acids. Per the germline V gene, CDR1 is SGHRS and CDR2 is YFSETQ. The J segment lost 11 bases and the V segment lost 4 bases, leaving 17 bases of the junction unmatched. CDR3 in DNA: TGCGCCAGCAGCCCAGGGGCGGACAGGGGGTCGTGGAGGGCTTTCTTT. Translation gives CASSPGADRGSWRAFF.

The CDR3 coding sequence is TGCGCCAGCAGCTTCAGGATAGCGAGCACAGATACGCAGTATTTT. Its protein product is CASSFRIASTDTQYF. The chain uses TRBV5-1 and TRBJ2-3; D might be TRBD2 (5 bases). This CDR3 comprises 15 residues. The ends were cut back, 2 bases at V and 0 bases at J, with 10 bases in the middle. Germline V CDR1 and CDR2: SGHRS, YFSETQ.

The rearrangement joins TRBV19 to TRBJ1-1; possible D gene TRBD1, 5 bases. The CDR3 runs to 15 residues. Germline V gene sequence: CDR1 LNHDA, CDR2 SQIVND (reference sequence). With 3 bases removed from V and 2 bases from J, the gap between germline ends came to 13 bases. The CDR3 DNA sequence: TGTGCCAGTAGTATCGGGGCGGCAAAAAACACTGAAGCTTTCTTT. Translating it yields CASSIGAAKNTEAFF.

The J gene is TRBJ1-1, the V gene TRBV6-1; no reliable D call. V was cut by 0 bases and J by 6 bases, with 17 bases left in between. The V gene's germline CDR1 is MNHNS and CDR2 SASEGT. The CDR3 loop spans 16 amino acids. Here the CDR3 reads CASSEALWLGKAEAFF. CDR3 DNA sequence: TGTGCCAGCAGTGAAGCCCTTTGGTTGGGGAAGGCTGAAGCTTTCTTT.

This rearrangement joins TRBV4-3 to TRBJ1-2, with D possibly matching TRBD1 (6 bases). The germline CDR1 and CDR2 sequences are LGHNA and YSLEER. V was clipped by 1 base and J by 4 bases, with 13 bases between them. This CDR3 is 15 amino acids long. CDR3 nucleotides: TGCGCCAGCAGCCAAGGGGACCTGGACAGCTATGGCTACACCTTC. Translation gives CASSQGDLDSYGYTF.